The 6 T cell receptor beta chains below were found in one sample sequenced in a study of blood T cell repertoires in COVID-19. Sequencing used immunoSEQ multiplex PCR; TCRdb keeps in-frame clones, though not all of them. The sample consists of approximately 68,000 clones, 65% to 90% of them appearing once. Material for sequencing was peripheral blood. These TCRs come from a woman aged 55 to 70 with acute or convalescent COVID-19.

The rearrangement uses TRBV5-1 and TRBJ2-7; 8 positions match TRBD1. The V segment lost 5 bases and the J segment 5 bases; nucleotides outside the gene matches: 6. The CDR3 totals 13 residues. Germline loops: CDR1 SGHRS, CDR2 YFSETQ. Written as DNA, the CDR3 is TGCGCCAGCAGACCGGGACAGGTCGACGAGCAGTACTTC. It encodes CASRPGQVDEQYF.

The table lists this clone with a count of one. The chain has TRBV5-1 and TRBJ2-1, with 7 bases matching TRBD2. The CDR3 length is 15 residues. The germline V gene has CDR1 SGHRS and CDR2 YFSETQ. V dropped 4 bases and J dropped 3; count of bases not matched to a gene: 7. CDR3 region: CASSPGAGSYNEQFF. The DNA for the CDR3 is TGCGCCAGCAGCCCCGGAGCGGGGAGCTACAATGAGCAGTTCTTC.

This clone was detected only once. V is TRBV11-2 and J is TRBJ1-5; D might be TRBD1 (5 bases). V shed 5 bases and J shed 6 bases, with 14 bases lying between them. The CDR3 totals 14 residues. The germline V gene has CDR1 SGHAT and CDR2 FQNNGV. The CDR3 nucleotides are TGTGCCAGCAGCCCCGGGGGGGTGGGTCAGCCCCAGCATTTT. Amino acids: CASSPGGVGQPQHF.

The CDR3 DNA follows: TGTGCCAGCAGCTACACAGGGACGAACACTGAAGCTTTCTTT. This encodes CASSYTGTNTEAFF. The V and J genes are TRBV7-9 and TRBJ1-1, with D possibly TRBD1 on 6 matching bases. V was pared by 4 bases and J by 1 base, with 10 bases between. The CDR3 totals 14 residues. CDR1 and CDR2 (germline): SEHNR, FQNEAQ (reference sequence).

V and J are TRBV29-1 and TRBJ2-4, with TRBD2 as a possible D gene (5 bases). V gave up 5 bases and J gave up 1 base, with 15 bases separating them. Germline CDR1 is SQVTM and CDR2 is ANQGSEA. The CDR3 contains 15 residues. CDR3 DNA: TGCAGCGTTTCCCGACCTTGGGAGGCCAAAAACATTCAGTACTTC. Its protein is CSVSRPWEAKNIQYF.

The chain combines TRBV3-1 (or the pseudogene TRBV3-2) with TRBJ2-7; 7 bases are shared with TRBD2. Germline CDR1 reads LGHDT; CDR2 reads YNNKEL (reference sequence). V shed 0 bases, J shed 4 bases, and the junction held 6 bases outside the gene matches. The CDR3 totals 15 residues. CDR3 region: CASSQERGSGYEQYF. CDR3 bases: TGTGCCAGCAGCCAAGAGCGGGGTAGCGGGTACGAGCAGTACTTC.